Presented here are 9 T cell receptor beta chains from one specimen sequenced in a study of regulatory T cells in long-lasting Graves disease (dated by TCRdb to about 2021). Libraries were built with multiplex PCR. The sequencer listed for this sample is Illumina HiSeq 4000. CDR3 regions were amplified by Arm-PCR with iRepertoire HTBI primers to construct TCR beta libraries. Starting from the raw public reads, TCRdb applied fastp trimming at Q25, assembled clones with MiXCR and retained in-frame beta chains. Records with the same CDR3 protein are collapsed into one entry carrying the most frequent genes and DNA. This sample has about 400,000 distinct CDR3 sequences in its table, and under 25% of those were observed once. The top ten clones comprise more than 20% of the sample. Explained via the paper, the time point label denotes: persistent/refractory GD, antithyroid drugs over 5 years with positive TRAb. RNA was extracted from PBMCs in TRIzol for both TCR sequencing and RNA sequencing.

This specimen consisted of peripheral blood mononuclear cells (PBMCs), obtained when the disease was refractory, from a patient treated with antithyroid drugs. The receptors were gathered from a female donor with Graves disease.

This clonotype was seen a few times. The chain joins TRBV11-1 to TRBJ2-2, with TRBD1 identical over 7 bases. This CDR3 region has 15 residues. V lost 5 bases and J lost 6; bases outside the gene matches: 9. CDR1 is SGHAT and CDR2 is FQDESV in the germline V gene (reference sequence). The CDR3 spells CASSPRQGRAGELFF. The DNA for the CDR3 is TGTGCCAGCAGCCCTCGACAGGGAAGGGCCGGGGAGCTGTTTTTT.

In this sample, this clonotype turned up a few times. The chain carries TRBV7-2 and TRBJ2-2; a weak D match, TRBD1 (6 bases). With 7 bases removed from V and 5 bases from J, the gap between germline ends came to 14 bases. The CDR3 totals 14 residues. Germline V CDR1 and CDR2: SGHTA, FQGNSA. The DNA of the CDR3 is TGTGCCAGCACCTACCCAGGGGAAACCGGGGAGCTGTTTTTT. Protein product: CASTYPGETGELFF.

This clonotype was counted ten times or more. The rearrangement uses TRBV10-1 and TRBJ2-5; 9 nucleotides line up with TRBD2. This CDR3 comprises 14 residues. The germline V gene has CDR1 WNHNN and CDR2 SYGVQD (reference sequence). V shed 10 bases and J 3 bases; nucleotides not matched to a gene: 9. The chain's CDR3 is CAIPRLAVEETQYF. For the CDR3, the DNA is TGCGCCATCCCGAGACTAGCGGTCGAAGAGACCCAGTACTTC.

Points on this clonotype: A far larger clone is off by one base, so a read error is likely. The V call is TRBV7-9, the J call TRBJ1-2; unclear D gene. Trimming stripped 1 base from V and 5 bases from J, with 23 bases between. This CDR3 contains 18 residues. Germline V gene lookup returns CDR1 SEHNR and CDR2 FQNEAQ (reference sequence). The CDR3 here is CASSLGYRTEDHKYGYTF. For the CDR3, the DNA is TGTGCCAGCAGCTTAGGCTATAGGACGGAAGATCATAAATATGGCTACACCTTC.

At least ten counts were recorded for this clonotype. This rearrangement joins TRBV11-2 to TRBJ2-4; a weak D match, TRBD2 (5 bases). The germline V gene encodes CDR1 SGHAT and CDR2 FQNNGV. The CDR3 runs 15 residues. V lost 5 bases and J 6 bases, leaving 17 bases between the germline ends. The CDR3 spells CASSLQAAVRNIQYF. CDR3 nucleotide sequence: TGTGCCAGCAGCCTGCAAGCGGCAGTCCGAAACATTCAGTACTTC.

At least ten counts were recorded for this clonotype. This chain connects TRBV28 to TRBJ2-7; 7 bases are a match to TRBD1. Looked up from germline, CDR1 is MDHEN and CDR2 is SYDVKM. CDR3 length equals 15 residues. The ends lost 3 bases at V and 6 bases at J; junction bases unmatched: 11. CDR3 nucleotide sequence: TGTGCCAGCAGTTTCACGACAGGGAAGACGTTCGAGCAGTACTTC. Translating gives CASSFTTGKTFEQYF.

The chain carries TRBV6-2 or TRBV6-3 and TRBJ2-6, with D tentatively TRBD1 (6 bases). This CDR3 contains 16 residues. Trimming left V 7 bases short and J 4 bases short, with 17 bases between. Germline CDR1 and CDR2: MNHEY and SVGEGT. This chain's CDR3 is CASTNLQGTGANVLTF. CDR3 DNA sequence: TGTGCCAGCACCAACTTACAGGGTACGGGGGCCAACGTCCTGACTTTC.

This clonotype came up a few times. The V call is TRBV28, the J call TRBJ2-3; 8 nucleotides align to TRBD1. The CDR3 consists of 15 residues. Germline assignment: CDR1 MDHEN and CDR2 SYDVKM. V was pared by 5 bases and J by 2 bases, with 6 bases of the junction left unmatched. The CDR3 DNA reads TGTGCCAGCAGTATCAACAGGGGGATCACAGATACGCAGTATTTT. Translated, it gives CASSINRGITDTQYF.

Of note for this clonotype: A much larger clonotype is one base distant, so this may be a read error. The rearrangement uses TRBV7-9 and TRBJ1-5; 7 bases map to TRBD1. The CDR3 extends over 15 amino acids. V was clipped by 8 bases and J by 2 bases; unmatched bases: 9. CDR1 and CDR2 from the germline V gene are SEHNR and FQNEAQ (reference sequence). CDR3 in amino acids: CASGVDRAGNQPQHF. In nucleotides, the CDR3 is TGTGCCAGCGGCGTCGACAGGGCTGGCAATCAGCCCCAGCATTTT.